These 20 T cell receptor beta chains came from one sample sequenced in a study of blood T cell repertoires in COVID-19. The protocol was immunoSEQ multiplex PCR, while the TCRdb copy is restricted to in-frame clones and leaves out a portion. Of 240,000 or so clones in the sample, around 87% were seen once. The sequencing sample was made of peripheral blood. These receptors all stem from a woman under 40 who had recovered from COVID-19.

The chain joins TRBV5-1 to TRBJ2-5; no clear D gene. The CDR3 loop spans 13 amino acids. The germline V and J ends were trimmed by 2 bases and 1 base, with 6 bases remaining between them. Germline V gene sequence: CDR1 SGHRS, CDR2 YFSETQ. The CDR3 reads CASSFIGQETQYF. The CDR3 region has the DNA TGCGCCAGCAGCTTTATCGGCCAAGAGACCCAGTACTTC.

The V gene is TRBV5-6, the J gene TRBJ1-3; 7 nucleotides align to TRBD1. This CDR3 comprises 15 residues. The V gene end was trimmed by 4 bases and the J gene end by 0 bases; junction bases not matched to a gene: 4. CDR1 SGHDT and CDR2 YYEEEE come from the germline V gene. The CDR3 is CASSPGQNSGNTIYF. Written as DNA, the CDR3 is TGTGCCAGCAGCCCGGGACAGAACTCTGGAAACACCATATATTTT.

This clone was picked up a small number of times. The chain is built from TRBV7-9 and TRBJ1-5; D is perhaps TRBD1 (5 bases). CDR3 length: 15 residues. Germline CDR1 reads SEHNR; CDR2 reads FQNEAQ (reference sequence). V dropped 5 bases and J dropped 1 base, with 12 bases sitting between them. The CDR3 DNA reads TGTGCCAGCAGCCATTACCAGGGCAGCAATCAGCCCCAGCATTTT. It is translated as CASSHYQGSNQPQHF.

The CDR3 nucleotides read TGTGCCAGCAGGAACCGACAGGCCCTGGGGACTTCACCCCTCCACTTT. Translating it yields CASRNRQALGTSPLHF. V is TRBV2 and J is TRBJ1-6; D might be TRBD1 (6 bases). Trimming shortened V by 6 bases and J by 9 bases, and 21 bases separated the two germline ends. The CDR3 is 16 residues long. CDR1 is SNHLY, CDR2 FYNNEI, per germline. The full variable domain, with the rest looked up from reference TRBV2 and TRBJ1-6, is EPEVTQTPSHQVTQMGQEVILRCVPISNHLYFYWYRQILGQKVEFLVSFYNNEISEKSEIFDDQFSVERPDGSNFTLKIRSTKLEDSAMYFCASRNRQALGTSPLHFGNGTRLTVT.

The chain combines TRBV6-5 with TRBJ2-6, with D perhaps TRBD2 (6 bases). Trimming cost V 2 bases and J 11 bases, with 10 bases left between them. Germline V gives CDR1 MNHEY, CDR2 SVGAGI. The CDR3 runs 13 residues. DNA of the CDR3: TGTGCCAGCAGTTACGGACCGGGGGACGTCCTGACTTTC. Its translation is CASSYGPGDVLTF.

This chain uses TRBV4-3 with TRBJ2-1; 9 bases agree with TRBD2. V lost 0 bases, J lost 4 bases, and 4 bases stayed unmatched. Germline V CDR1 and CDR2: LGHNA, YSLEER. The CDR3 extends over 16 amino acids. The CDR3 loop reads CASSQESAGGYNEQFF. The CDR3 DNA reads TGCGCCAGCAGCCAAGAATCAGCGGGGGGTTACAATGAGCAGTTCTTC.

The gene calls are TRBV5-1 and TRBJ2-2; D is perhaps TRBD2 (7 bases). The CDR3 extends over 15 amino acids. Per the germline V gene, CDR1 is SGHRS and CDR2 is YFSETQ. V lost 7 bases and J lost 5, with 18 bases in between. The CDR3 loop is CASQQGGGSTGELFF. CDR3 sequence (DNA): TGCGCCAGCCAACAGGGAGGGGGTTCAACCGGGGAGCTGTTTTTT.

For the CDR3, the DNA is TGTGCCAGCAGCTTAGATCGTTACTCTGGAAACACCATATATTTT. It translates to CASSLDRYSGNTIYF. V gene TRBV11-2 combines with J gene TRBJ1-3; D remains ambiguous. CDR1 is SGHAT, CDR2 FQNNGV, per germline. V was shortened by 0 bases and J by 0 bases, with 6 bases between the two germline ends. The CDR3 is made up of 15 amino acids.

The CDR3 is CASSSRPPRGNEQFF. CDR3 DNA: TGTGCCAGCAGCTCCCGCCCCCCTCGAGGAAATGAGCAGTTCTTC. The chain recombines TRBV7-2 with TRBJ2-1; D is uncertain. V was pared by 4 bases and J by 7 bases, with 17 bases between. There are 15 residues in the CDR3. The germline gives CDR1 SGHTA, CDR2 FQGNSA.

The chain is built from TRBV29-1 and TRBJ2-7; maybe TRBD1 (6 bases). Trimming took off 5 bases at V and 10 bases at J, with 18 bases between the two ends. Germline V lookup: CDR1 SQVTM, CDR2 ANQGSEA. The CDR3 sequence is 12 residues long. The CDR3 region is CSVKQTGTNQYF. The DNA of the CDR3 is TGCAGCGTTAAACAGACAGGAACCAATCAGTACTTC.

Notes on this clone: The sample contains more than one DNA sequence encoding this CDR3. CDR3 protein: CASSVVGTSGETQYF. The CDR3 nucleotides are TGTGCCAGCAGCGTAGTGGGGACTAGCGGAGAGACCCAGTACTTC. The chain couples TRBV9 to TRBJ2-5, with TRBD2 identical over 11 bases. The V gene's germline CDR1 is SGDLS and CDR2 YYNGEE. The CDR3 spans 15 residues. Unmatched junction bases numbered 2, after V lost 0 bases and J lost 4 bases.

The chain has TRBV29-1 and TRBJ2-6; 9 positions match TRBD2. V was pared by 3 bases and J by 0 bases, with 3 bases of the junction left unmatched. The germline V gene encodes CDR1 SQVTM and CDR2 ANQGSEA. This CDR3 comprises 16 residues. The CDR3 spells CSVEARGGSGANVLTF. The DNA for the CDR3 is TGCAGCGTTGAGGCGCGGGGGGGCTCTGGGGCCAACGTCCTGACTTTC.

The rearrangement joins TRBV19 to TRBJ1-1, with 7 nucleotides matching TRBD1. V lost 6 bases and J lost 1; bases outside the gene matches: 8. This CDR3 is built from 15 residues. Germline V gene data show CDR1 as LNHDA and CDR2 as SQIVND (reference sequence). Here the CDR3 reads CASSSYRGSNTEAFF. In DNA form, the CDR3 reads TGTGCCAGTAGCTCCTACAGGGGATCGAACACTGAAGCTTTCTTT. Drawing the rest from reference TRBV19 and TRBJ1-1, the complete variable domain is DGGITQSPKYLFRKEGQNVTLSCEQNLNHDAMYWYRQDPGQGLRLIYYSQIVNDFQKGDIAEGYSVSREKKESFPLTVTSAQKNPTAFYLCASSSYRGSNTEAFFGQGTRLTVV.

The chain is built from TRBV6-5 and TRBJ2-1; perhaps TRBD1 as D (5 bases). V was cut by 1 base and J by 5 bases, with 9 bases left in between. This CDR3 is 14 amino acids long. Germline-derived CDR1 and CDR2 are MNHEY and SVGAGI. DNA of the CDR3: TGTGCCAGCAGTTACTGGCAGGGCGACAATGAGCAGTTCTTC. This encodes CASSYWQGDNEQFF.

This chain connects TRBV6-5 to TRBJ1-4; D ambiguous. The germline V and J ends were trimmed by 6 bases and 3 bases, with 11 bases remaining between them. CDR1 and CDR2 from the germline V gene are MNHEY and SVGAGI. The CDR3 loop spans 14 amino acids. The CDR3 region has the DNA TGTGCCAGCAGGCGGGGTTCTCCTAATGAAAAACTGTTTTTT. This encodes CASRRGSPNEKLFF.

The genes are TRBV18 and TRBJ1-1, with unresolved D. The V and J ends lost 3 bases and 4 bases respectively, with 12 bases between them. Germline-derived CDR1 and CDR2 are KGHSH and LQKENI. The length of the CDR3 is 14 residues. The CDR3 is CASSPAVVSTEAFF. CDR3 nucleotide sequence: TGTGCCAGCTCACCCGCTGTTGTTAGCACTGAAGCTTTCTTT.

The V gene is TRBV29-1, the J gene TRBJ1-2; 7 bases are shared with TRBD1. CDR1 is SQVTM and CDR2 is ANQGSEA in the germline V gene. This CDR3 contains 13 residues. The ends lost 7 bases at V and 3 bases at J; junction bases unmatched: 8. The chain's CDR3 is CSADGQEDYGYTF. The CDR3 DNA follows: TGCAGCGCCGACGGACAGGAGGACTATGGCTACACCTTC.

The V call is TRBV6-5, the J call TRBJ1-1, with D perhaps TRBD1 (5 bases). The germline V gene has CDR1 MNHEY and CDR2 SVGAGI. Between the trimmed V and J ends, which lost 6 bases and 5 bases, there was a span of 13 bases. The CDR3 sequence is 13 residues long. CDR3 loop: CASSAGFDTEAFF. The CDR3 DNA is TGTGCCAGCAGCGCAGGGTTTGATACTGAAGCTTTCTTT.

V usage is TRBV7-9 and J usage is TRBJ1-2; perhaps TRBD1 as D (6 bases). Germline V CDR1 and CDR2: SEHNR, FQNEAQ (reference sequence). The CDR3 sequence is 13 residues long. Trimming pared 7 bases from V and 7 bases from J, leaving 16 bases between. The CDR3 spells CASTLEGVGGYTF. In DNA form, the CDR3 reads TGTGCCAGCACCCTTGAGGGGGTAGGTGGCTACACCTTC.

The chain employs TRBV5-1 and TRBJ1-2; 9 bases match TRBD1. The length of the CDR3 is 15 residues. Germline-derived CDR1 and CDR2 are SGHRS and YFSETQ. The ends lost 0 bases at V and 8 bases at J; junction bases unmatched: 8. The chain's CDR3 is CASSLGGQGNWGYTF. The CDR3 DNA follows: TGCGCCAGCAGCTTGGGGGGACAGGGAAATTGGGGCTACACCTTC.